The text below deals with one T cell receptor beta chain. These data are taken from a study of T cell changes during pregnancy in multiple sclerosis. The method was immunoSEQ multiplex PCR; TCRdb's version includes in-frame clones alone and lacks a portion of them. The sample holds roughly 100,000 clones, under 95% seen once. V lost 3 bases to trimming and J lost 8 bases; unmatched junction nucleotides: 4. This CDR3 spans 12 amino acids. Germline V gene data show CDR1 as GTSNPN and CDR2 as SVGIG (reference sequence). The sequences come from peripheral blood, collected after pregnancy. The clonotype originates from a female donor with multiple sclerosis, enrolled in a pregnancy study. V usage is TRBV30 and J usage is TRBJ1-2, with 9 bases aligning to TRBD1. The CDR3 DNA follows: TGTGCCTGGAGCGAGACAGGGGGAGGCTACACCTTC. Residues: CAWSETGGGYTF.